This TCR beta chain was documented in a study of blood T cell repertoires in COVID-19. Looking at the study overall: Whether acute or convalescent, the COVID-19 samples came from the United States, Italy and Spain. T cells, B-cell-depleted T cells, or PBMCs supplied cDNA or gDNA.

Authors' analysis steps: By means of reference gene primer amplification, nucleated cell counts were estimated. Profiled with immunoSEQ multiplex PCR; TCRdb holds only in-frame clones, not every one. For V, J and clone size, that table is used; D and trimming come from the DNA. The table records approximately 150,000 clones, roughly 82% of them present only once. J gave up 1 base and V 3 bases, and 8 bases lay outside the gene matches. This CDR3 is 16 amino acids long. Germline V lookup: CDR1 MGHDK, CDR2 SYGVNS. The receptor was derived from a human donor in a cohort sampled during active COVID-19. The material sequenced was peripheral blood. The rearrangement links TRBV25-1 to TRBJ2-5, with TRBD2 identical over 7 bases. The CDR3 DNA is TGTGCCAGCAGTGATCTCGGATCTAGCGGCCAAGAGACCCAGTACTTC. As protein: CASSDLGSSGQETQYF.